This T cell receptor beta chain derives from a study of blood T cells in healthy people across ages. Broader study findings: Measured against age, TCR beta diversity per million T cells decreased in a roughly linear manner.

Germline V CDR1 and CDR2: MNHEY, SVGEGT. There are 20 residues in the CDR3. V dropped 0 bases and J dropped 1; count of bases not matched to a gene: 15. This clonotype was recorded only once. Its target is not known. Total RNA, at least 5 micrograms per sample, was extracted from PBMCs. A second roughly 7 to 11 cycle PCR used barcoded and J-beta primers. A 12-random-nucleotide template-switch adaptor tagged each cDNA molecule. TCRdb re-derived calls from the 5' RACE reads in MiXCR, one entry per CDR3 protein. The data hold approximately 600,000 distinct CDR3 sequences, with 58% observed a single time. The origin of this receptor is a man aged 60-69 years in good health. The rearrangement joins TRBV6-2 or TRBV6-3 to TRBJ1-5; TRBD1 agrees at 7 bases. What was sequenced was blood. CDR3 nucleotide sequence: TGTGCCAGCAGTTACTCGAGGACAGGATCACTACCCCTCAGCAATCAGCCCCAGCATTTT. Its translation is CASSYSRTGSLPLSNQPQHF.